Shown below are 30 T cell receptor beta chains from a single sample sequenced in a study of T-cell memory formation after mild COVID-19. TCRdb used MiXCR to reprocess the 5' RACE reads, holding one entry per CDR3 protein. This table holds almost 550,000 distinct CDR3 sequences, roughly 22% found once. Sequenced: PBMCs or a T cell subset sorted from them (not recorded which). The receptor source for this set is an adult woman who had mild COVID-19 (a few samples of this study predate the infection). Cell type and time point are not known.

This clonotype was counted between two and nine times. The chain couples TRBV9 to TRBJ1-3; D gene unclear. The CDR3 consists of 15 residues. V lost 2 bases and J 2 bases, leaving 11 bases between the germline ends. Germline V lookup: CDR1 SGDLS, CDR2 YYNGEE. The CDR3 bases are TGTGCCAGCAGCGTCTTTTCTGGGCCTGGAAACACCATATATTTT. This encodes CASSVFSGPGNTIYF.

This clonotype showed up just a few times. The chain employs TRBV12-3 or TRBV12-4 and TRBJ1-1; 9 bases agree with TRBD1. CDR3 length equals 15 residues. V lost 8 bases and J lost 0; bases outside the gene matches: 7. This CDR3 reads CASSGQGPVNTEAFF. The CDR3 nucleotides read TGTGCCAGCTCGGGACAGGGCCCTGTGAACACTGAAGCTTTCTTT.

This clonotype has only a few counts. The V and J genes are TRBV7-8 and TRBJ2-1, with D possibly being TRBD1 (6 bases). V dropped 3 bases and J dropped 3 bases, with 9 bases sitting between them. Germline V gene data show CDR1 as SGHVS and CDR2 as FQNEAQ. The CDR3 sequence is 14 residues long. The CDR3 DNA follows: TGTGCCAGCAGCTTGGACAGTCGCTACAATGAGCAGTTCTTC. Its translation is CASSLDSRYNEQFF.

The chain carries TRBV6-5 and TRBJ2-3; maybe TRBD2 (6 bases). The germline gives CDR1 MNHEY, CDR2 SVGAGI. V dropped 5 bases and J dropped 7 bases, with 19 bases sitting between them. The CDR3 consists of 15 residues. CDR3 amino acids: CASSLTRPESNTQYF. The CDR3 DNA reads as TGTGCCAGCAGTCTGACTAGACCGGAGTCGAATACGCAGTATTTT.

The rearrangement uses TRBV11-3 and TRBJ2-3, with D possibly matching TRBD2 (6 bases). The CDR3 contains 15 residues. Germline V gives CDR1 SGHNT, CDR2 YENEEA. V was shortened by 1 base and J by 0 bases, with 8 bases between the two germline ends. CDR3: CASSLASASTDTQYF. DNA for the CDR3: TGTGCCAGCAGCTTAGCTAGCGCCAGCACAGATACGCAGTATTTT.

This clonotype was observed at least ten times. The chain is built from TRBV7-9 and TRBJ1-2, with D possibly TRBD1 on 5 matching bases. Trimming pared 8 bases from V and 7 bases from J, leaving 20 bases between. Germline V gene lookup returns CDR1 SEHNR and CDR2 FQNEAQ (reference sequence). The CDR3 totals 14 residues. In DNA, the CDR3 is TGTGCCAGCTACTCCCGTGGGGGGGACGGTGGCTACACCTTC. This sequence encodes CASYSRGGDGGYTF. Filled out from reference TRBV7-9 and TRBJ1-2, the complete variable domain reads DTGVSQNPRHKITKRGQNVTFRCDPISEHNRLYWYRQTLGQGPEFLTYFQNEAQLEKSRLLSDRFSAERPKGSFSTLEIQRTEQGDSAMYLCASYSRGGDGGYTFGSGTRLTVV.

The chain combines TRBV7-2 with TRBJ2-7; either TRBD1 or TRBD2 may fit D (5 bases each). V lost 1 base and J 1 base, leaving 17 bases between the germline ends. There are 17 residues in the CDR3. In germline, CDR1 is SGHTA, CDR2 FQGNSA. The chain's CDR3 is CASSLGSGAGPSYEQYF. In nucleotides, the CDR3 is TGTGCCAGCAGCTTAGGGTCCGGGGCGGGCCCATCCTACGAGCAGTACTTC.

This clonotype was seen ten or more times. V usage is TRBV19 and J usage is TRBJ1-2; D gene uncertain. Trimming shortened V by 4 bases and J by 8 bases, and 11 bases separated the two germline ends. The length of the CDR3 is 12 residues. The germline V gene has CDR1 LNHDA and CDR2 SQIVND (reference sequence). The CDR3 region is CASSRATGGYTF. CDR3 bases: TGTGCCAGTAGTAGGGCAACGGGAGGCTACACCTTC. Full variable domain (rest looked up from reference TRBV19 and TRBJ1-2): DGGITQSPKYLFRKEGQNVTLSCEQNLNHDAMYWYRQDPGQGLRLIYYSQIVNDFQKGDIAEGYSVSREKKESFPLTVTSAQKNPTAFYLCASSRATGGYTFGSGTRLTVV.

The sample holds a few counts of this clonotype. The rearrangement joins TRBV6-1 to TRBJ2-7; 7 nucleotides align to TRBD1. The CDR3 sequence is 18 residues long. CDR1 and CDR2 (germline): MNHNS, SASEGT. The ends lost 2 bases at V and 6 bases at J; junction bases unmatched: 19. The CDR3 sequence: CASSEWYRGPQDFREQYF. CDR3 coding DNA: TGTGCCAGCAGTGAATGGTATAGGGGGCCCCAGGACTTTCGCGAGCAGTACTTC.

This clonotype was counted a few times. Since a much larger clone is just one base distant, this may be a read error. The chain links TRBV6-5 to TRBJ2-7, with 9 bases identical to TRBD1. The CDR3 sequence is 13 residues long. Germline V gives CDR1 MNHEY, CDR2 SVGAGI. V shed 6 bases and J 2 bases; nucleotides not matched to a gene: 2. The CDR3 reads CASSNRGPYEQYF. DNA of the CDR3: TGTGCCAGCAGCAACAGGGGGCCCTACGAGCAGTACTTC.

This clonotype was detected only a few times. Here the CDR3 DNA reads TGTGCCAGCAGCTTAAACGGGCTAGGGACCACAGATACGCAGTATTTT. Residues: CASSLNGLGTTDTQYF. J is TRBJ2-3 and V is TRBV7-2; D tentatively reads TRBD1 or TRBD2 (5 bases each). Deletions cut 2 bases from V and 2 bases from J, with 14 bases between. This CDR3 is 16 amino acids long. Looked up from germline, CDR1 is SGHTA and CDR2 is FQGNSA.

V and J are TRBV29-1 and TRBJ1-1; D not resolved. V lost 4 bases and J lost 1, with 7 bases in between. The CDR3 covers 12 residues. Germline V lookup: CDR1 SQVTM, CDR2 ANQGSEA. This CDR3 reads CSVARGNTEAFF. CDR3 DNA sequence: TGCAGCGTTGCTCGTGGGAACACTGAAGCTTTCTTT. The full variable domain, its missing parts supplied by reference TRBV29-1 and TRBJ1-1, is SAVISQKPSRDICQRGTSLTIQCQVDSQVTMMFWYRQQPGQSLTLIATANQGSEATYESGFVIDKFPISRPNLTFSTLTVSNMSPEDSSIYLCSVARGNTEAFFGQGTRLTVV.

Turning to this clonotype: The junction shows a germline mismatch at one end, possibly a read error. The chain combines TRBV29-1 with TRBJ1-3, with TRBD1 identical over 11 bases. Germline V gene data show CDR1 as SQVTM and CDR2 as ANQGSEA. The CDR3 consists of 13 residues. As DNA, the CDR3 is TGCAGCGGCGGACAGGGGGCTGGCAACACCATATATTTT. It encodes CSGGQGAGNTIYF.

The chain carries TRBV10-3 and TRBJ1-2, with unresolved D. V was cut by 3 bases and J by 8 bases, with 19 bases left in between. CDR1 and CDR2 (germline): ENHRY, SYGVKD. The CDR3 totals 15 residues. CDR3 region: CAISDRGRRPAGYTF. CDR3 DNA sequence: TGTGCCATCAGTGATCGGGGTAGGAGGCCGGCGGGCTACACCTTC.

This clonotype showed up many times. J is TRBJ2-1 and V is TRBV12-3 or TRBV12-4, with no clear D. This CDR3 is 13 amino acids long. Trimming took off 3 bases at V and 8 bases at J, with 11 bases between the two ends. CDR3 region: CASSLARRHEQFF. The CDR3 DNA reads TGTGCCAGCAGTTTGGCCCGACGGCATGAGCAGTTCTTC.

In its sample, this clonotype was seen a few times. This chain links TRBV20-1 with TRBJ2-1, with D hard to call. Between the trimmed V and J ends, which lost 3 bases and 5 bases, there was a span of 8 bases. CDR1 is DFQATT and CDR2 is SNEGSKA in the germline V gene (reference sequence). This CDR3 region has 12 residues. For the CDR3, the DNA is TGCAGTGCTAGTCTCCAGAACAATGAGCAGTTCTTC. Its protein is CSASLQNNEQFF.

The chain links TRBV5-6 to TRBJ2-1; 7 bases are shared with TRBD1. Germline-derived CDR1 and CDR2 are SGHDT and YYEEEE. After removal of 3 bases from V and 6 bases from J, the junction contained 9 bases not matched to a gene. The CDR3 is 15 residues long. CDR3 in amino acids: CASSSQDRVGNEQFF. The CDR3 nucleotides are TGTGCCAGCAGCTCGCAAGACAGGGTCGGCAATGAGCAGTTCTTC. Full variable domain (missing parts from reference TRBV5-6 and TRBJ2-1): DAGVTQSPTHLIKTRGQQVTLRCSPKSGHDTVSWYQQALGQGPQFIFQYYEEEERQRGNFPDRFSGHQFPNYSSELNVNALLLGDSALYLCASSSQDRVGNEQFFGPGTRLTVL.

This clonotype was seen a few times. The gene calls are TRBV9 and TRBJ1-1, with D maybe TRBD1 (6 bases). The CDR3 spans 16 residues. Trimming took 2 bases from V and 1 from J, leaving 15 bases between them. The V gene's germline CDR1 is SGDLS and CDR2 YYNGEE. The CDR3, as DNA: TGTGCCAGCAGCGTTTCGTCCGGGACACAGAACACTGAAGCTTTCTTT. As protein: CASSVSSGTQNTEAFF. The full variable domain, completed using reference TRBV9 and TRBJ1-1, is DSGVTQTPKHLITATGQRVTLRCSPRSGDLSVYWYQQSLDQGLQFLIQYYNGEERAKGNILERFSAQQFPDLHSELNLSSLELGDSALYFCASSVSSGTQNTEAFFGQGTRLTVV.

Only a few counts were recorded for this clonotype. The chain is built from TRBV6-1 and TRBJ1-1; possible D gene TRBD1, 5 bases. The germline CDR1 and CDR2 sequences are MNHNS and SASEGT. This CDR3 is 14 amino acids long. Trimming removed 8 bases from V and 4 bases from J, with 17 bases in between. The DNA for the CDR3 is TGTGCCAGCCGGAGGGACTTTTCGGGCACTGAAGCTTTCTTT. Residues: CASRRDFSGTEAFF.

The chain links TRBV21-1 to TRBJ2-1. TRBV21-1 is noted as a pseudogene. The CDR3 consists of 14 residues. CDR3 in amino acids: CASSKQSSANEQFF. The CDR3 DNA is TGTGCCAGCAGCAAGCAAAGTTCGGCGAATGAGCAGTTCTTC.

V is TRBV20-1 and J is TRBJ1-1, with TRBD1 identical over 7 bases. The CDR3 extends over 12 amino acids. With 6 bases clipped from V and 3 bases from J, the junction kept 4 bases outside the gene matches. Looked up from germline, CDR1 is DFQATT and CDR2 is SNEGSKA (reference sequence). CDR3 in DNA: TGCAGTGCCAGGGGGGCATACACTGAAGCTTTCTTT. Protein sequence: CSARGAYTEAFF.

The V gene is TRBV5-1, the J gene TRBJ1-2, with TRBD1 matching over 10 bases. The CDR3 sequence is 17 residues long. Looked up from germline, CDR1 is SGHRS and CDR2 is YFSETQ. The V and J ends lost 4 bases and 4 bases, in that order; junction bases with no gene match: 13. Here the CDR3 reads CASSTNPGTGASYGYTF. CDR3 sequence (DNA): TGCGCCAGCAGCACGAACCCCGGGACAGGGGCATCCTATGGCTACACCTTC.

The CDR3 here is CASSLAPLAGTYNEQFF. CDR3 DNA: TGTGCCAGCAGCTTAGCGCCACTAGCGGGGACATACAATGAGCAGTTCTTC. The V gene is TRBV7-7, the J gene TRBJ2-1; 10 bases agree with TRBD2. This CDR3 region has 17 residues. Germline V gene lookup returns CDR1 SSHAT and CDR2 FNYEAQ (reference sequence). The V gene end was trimmed by 0 bases and the J gene end by 4 bases; junction bases not matched to a gene: 6.

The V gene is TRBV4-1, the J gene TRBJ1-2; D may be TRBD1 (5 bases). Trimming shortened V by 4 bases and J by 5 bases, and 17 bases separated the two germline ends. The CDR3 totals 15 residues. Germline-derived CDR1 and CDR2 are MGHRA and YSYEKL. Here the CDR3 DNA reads TGCGCCAGCAGCCCGGACGCGGGGCGAAGGTATGGCTACACCTTC. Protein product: CASSPDAGRRYGYTF.

Here the CDR3 reads CASSLWGAPEIYEQYF. CDR3 sequence (DNA): TGTGCCAGCAGCTTATGGGGGGCACCGGAGATTTACGAGCAGTACTTC. V gene TRBV13 combines with J gene TRBJ2-7; D may correspond to TRBD1 or TRBD2 (6 bases each). The CDR3 runs to 16 residues. Germline V gene lookup returns CDR1 PRHDT and CDR2 FYEKMQ (reference sequence). Trimming took off 2 bases at V and 4 bases at J, with 18 bases between the two ends.

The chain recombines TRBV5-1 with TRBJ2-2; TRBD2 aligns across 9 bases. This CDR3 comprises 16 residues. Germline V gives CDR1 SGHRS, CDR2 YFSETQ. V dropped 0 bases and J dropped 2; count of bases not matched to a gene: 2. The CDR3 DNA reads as TGCGCCAGCAGCTTGGGTAGCGGGGGAAACACCGGGGAGCTGTTTTTT. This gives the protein CASSLGSGGNTGELFF.

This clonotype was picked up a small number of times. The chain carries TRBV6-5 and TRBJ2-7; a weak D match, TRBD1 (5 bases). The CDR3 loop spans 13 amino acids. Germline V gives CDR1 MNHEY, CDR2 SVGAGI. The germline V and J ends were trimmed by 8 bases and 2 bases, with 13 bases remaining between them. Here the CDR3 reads CASGTGYPYEQYF. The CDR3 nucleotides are TGTGCCAGCGGTACAGGCTATCCCTACGAGCAGTACTTC.

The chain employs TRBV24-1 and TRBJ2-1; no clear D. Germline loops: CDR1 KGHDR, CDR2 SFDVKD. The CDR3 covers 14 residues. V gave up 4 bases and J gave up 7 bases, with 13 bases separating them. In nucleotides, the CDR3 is TGTGCCACCAGTGAAGGTGACCCGACGAATGAGCAGTTCTTC. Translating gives CATSEGDPTNEQFF.

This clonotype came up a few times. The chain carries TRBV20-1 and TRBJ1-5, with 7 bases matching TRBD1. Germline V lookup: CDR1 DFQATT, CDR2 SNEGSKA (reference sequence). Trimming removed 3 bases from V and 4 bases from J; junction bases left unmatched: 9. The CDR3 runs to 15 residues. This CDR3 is CSASSVRGFNQPQHF. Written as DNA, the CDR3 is TGCAGTGCTAGTAGTGTCAGGGGGTTTAATCAGCCCCAGCATTTT.

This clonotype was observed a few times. The CDR3 DNA is TGTGCCAGCAGTTACTCGACCGGGAGCTCTGGAAACACCATATATTTT. Translated: CASSYSTGSSGNTIYF. The gene calls are TRBV6-6 and TRBJ1-3, with D uncertain. CDR1 and CDR2 from the germline V gene are MNHNY and SVGAGI (reference sequence). V was cut by 0 bases and J by 0 bases, with 9 bases left in between. The CDR3 covers 16 residues.